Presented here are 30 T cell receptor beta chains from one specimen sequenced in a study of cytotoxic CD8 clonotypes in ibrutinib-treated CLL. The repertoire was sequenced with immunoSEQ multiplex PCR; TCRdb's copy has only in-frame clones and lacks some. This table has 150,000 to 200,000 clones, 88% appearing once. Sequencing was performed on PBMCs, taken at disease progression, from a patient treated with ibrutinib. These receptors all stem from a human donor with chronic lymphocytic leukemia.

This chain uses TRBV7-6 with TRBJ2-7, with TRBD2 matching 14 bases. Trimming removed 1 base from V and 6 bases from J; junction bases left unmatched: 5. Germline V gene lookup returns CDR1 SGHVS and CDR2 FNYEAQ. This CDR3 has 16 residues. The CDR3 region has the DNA TGTGCCAGCAGCTTAGAATTGACTAGCGGGAGGGGCGAGCAGTACTTC. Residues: CASSLELTSGRGEQYF.

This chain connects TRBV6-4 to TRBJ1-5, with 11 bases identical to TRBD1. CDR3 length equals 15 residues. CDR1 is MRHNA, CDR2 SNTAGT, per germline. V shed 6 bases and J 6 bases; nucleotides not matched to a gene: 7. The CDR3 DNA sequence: TGTGCCAGCAGCCCCGGGACAGGGGGATCTCAGCCCCAGCATTTT. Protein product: CASSPGTGGSQPQHF.

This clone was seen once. The CDR3 DNA sequence: TGTGCCTGGAGTTTAAGACAGGGCTCTGGAAACACCATATATTTT. Translating gives CAWSLRQGSGNTIYF. The chain is built from TRBV30 and TRBJ1-3; 7 nucleotides align to TRBD1. V lost 2 bases and J lost 0; bases outside the gene matches: 4. CDR1 and CDR2 (germline): GTSNPN, SVGIG (reference sequence). This CDR3 is built from 15 residues.

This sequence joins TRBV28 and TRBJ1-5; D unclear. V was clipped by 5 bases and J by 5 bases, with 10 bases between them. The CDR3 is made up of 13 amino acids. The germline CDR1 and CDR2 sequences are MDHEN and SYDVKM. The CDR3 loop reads CASSRDSDQPQHF. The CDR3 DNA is TGTGCCAGCAGTCGGGATTCGGATCAGCCCCAGCATTTT.

The CDR3 nucleotides are TGTGCCAGCAGTGAATTGCGGCCGAACACTGAAGCTTTCTTT. As protein: CASSELRPNTEAFF. V and J are TRBV2 and TRBJ1-1; D gene ambiguous. The CDR3 totals 14 residues. The V gene lost 2 bases and the J gene lost 1 base, with 8 bases spanning the gap. Germline V lookup: CDR1 SNHLY, CDR2 FYNNEI.

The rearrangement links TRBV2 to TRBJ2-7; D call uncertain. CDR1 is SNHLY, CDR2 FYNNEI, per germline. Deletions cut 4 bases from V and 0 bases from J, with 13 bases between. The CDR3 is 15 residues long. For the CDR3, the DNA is TGTGCCAGCAGTGCCGGTCTTATAAACTCCTACGAGCAGTACTTC. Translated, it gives CASSAGLINSYEQYF. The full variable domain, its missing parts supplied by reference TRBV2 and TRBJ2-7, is EPEVTQTPSHQVTQMGQEVILRCVPISNHLYFYWYRQILGQKVEFLVSFYNNEISEKSEIFDDQFSVERPDGSNFTLKIRSTKLEDSAMYFCASSAGLINSYEQYFGPGTRLTVT.

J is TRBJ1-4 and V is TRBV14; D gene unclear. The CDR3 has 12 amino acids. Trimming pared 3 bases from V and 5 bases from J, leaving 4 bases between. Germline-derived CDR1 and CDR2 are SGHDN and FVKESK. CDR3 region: CASSHENEKLFF. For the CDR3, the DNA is TGTGCCAGCAGCCATGAAAATGAAAAACTGTTTTTT.

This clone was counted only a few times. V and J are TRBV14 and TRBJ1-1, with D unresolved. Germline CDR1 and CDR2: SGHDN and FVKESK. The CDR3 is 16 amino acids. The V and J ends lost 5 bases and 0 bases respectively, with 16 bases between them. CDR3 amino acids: CASSTKSGSLNTEAFF. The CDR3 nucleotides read TGTGCCAGCAGCACCAAGTCTGGGTCCTTGAACACTGAAGCTTTCTTT.

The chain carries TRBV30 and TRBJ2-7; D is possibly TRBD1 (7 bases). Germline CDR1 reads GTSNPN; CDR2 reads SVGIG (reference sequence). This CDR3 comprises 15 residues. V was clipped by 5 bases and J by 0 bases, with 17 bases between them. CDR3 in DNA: TGTGCCTGGGGAGGGACAGTGTACCGCTCCTACGAGCAGTACTTC. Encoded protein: CAWGGTVYRSYEQYF. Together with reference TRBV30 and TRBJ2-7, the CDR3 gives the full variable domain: SQTIHQWPATLVQPVGSPLSLECTVEGTSNPNLYWYRQAAGRGLQLLFYSVGIGQISSEVPQNLSASRPQDRQFILSSKKLLLSDSGFYLCAWGGTVYRSYEQYFGPGTRLTVT.

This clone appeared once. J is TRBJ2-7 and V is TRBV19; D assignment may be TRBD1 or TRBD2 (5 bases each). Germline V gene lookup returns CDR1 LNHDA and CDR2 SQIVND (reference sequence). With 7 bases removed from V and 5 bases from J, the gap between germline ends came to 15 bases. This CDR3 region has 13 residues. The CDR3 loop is CASTPGVGDEQYF. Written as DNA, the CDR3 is TGTGCCAGTACCCCAGGCGTGGGGGACGAGCAGTACTTC.

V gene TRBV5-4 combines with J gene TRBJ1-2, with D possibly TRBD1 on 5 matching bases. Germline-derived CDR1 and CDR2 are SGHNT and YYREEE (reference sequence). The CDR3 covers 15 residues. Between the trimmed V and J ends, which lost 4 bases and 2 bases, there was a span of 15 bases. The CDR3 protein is CASSPNAGRNYGYTF. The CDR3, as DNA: TGTGCCAGCAGCCCCAACGCGGGGCGCAACTATGGCTACACCTTC. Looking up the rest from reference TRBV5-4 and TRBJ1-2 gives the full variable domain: ETGVTQSPTHLIKTRGQQVTLRCSSQSGHNTVSWYQQALGQGPQFIFQYYREEENGRGNFPPRFSGLQFPNYSSELNVNALELDDSALYLCASSPNAGRNYGYTFGSGTRLTVV.

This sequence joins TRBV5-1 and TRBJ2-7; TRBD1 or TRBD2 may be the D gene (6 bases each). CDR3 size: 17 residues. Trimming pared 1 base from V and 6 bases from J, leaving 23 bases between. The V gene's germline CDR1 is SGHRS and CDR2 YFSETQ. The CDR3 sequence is CASSLIGAGAGGGEQYF. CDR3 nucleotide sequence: TGCGCCAGCAGCTTGATTGGGGCAGGGGCCGGGGGTGGCGAGCAGTACTTC.

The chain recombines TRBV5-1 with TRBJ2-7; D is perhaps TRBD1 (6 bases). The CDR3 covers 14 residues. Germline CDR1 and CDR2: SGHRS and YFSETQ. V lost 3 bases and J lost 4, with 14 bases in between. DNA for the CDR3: TGCGCCAGCAGCTCGCCCGAGACAGGTTACGAGCAGTACTTC. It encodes CASSSPETGYEQYF.

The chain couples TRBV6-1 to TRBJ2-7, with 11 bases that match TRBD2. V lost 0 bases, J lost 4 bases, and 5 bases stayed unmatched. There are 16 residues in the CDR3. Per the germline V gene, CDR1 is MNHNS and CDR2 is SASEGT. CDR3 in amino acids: CASSEALTSGSYEQYF. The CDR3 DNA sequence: TGTGCCAGCAGTGAAGCGTTAACTAGCGGGAGTTACGAGCAGTACTTC.

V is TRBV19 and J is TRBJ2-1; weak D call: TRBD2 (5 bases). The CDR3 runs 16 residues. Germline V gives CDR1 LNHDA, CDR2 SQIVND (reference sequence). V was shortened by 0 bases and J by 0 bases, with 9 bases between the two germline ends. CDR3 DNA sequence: TGTGCCAGTAGTATAGAAGCGGCAACCTCCTACAATGAGCAGTTCTTC. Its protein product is CASSIEAATSYNEQFF.

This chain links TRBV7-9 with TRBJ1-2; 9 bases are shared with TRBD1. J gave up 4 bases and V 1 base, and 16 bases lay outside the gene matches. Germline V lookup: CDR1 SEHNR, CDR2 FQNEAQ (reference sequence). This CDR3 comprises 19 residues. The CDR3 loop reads CASSLVTGTGPNEGYGYTF. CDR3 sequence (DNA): TGTGCCAGCAGCTTAGTGACCGGGACAGGGCCGAACGAGGGCTATGGCTACACCTTC.

CDR3 in amino acids: CASSIVQIQNQPQHF. CDR3 coding DNA: TGTGCCAGTAGTATAGTACAGATTCAAAATCAGCCCCAGCATTTT. The chain joins TRBV19 to TRBJ1-5; the D is unclear. V lost 1 base and J 4 bases, leaving 11 bases between the germline ends. This CDR3 is built from 15 residues. From germline, CDR1 is LNHDA and CDR2 SQIVND (reference sequence).

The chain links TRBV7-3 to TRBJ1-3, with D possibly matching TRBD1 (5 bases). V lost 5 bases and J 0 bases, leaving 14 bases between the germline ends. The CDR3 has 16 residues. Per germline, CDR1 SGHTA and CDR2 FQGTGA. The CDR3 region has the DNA TGTGCCAGCAGCCTAGGGGACCGGAGCTCTGGAAACACCATATATTTT. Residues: CASSLGDRSSGNTIYF.

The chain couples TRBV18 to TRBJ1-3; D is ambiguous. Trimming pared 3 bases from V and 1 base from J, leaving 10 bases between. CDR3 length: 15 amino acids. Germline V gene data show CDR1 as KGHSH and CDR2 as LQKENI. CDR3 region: CASSPLSLSGNTIYF. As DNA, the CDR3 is TGTGCCAGCTCACCCCTTAGTCTGTCTGGAAACACCATATATTTT.

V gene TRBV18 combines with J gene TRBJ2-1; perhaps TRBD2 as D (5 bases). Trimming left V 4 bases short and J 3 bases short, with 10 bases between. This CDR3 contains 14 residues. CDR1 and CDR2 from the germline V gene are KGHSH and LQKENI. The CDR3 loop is CASSRLRDYNEQFF. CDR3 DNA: TGTGCCAGCTCACGGTTACGGGACTACAATGAGCAGTTCTTC.

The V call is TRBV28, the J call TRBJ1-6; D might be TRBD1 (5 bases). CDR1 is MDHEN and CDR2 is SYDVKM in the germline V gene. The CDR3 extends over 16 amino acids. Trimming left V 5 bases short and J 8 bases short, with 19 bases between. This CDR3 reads CASSLREPGIDSPLHF. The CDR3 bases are TGTGCCAGCAGTCTCAGGGAACCTGGGATTGATTCACCCCTCCACTTT.

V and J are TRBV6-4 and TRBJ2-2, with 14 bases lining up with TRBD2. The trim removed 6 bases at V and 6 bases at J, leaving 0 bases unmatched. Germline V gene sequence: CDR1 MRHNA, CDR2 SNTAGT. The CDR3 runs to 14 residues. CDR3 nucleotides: TGTGCCAGCAGGGGACTAGCGGGAGCCGGGGAGCTGTTTTTT. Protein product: CASRGLAGAGELFF.

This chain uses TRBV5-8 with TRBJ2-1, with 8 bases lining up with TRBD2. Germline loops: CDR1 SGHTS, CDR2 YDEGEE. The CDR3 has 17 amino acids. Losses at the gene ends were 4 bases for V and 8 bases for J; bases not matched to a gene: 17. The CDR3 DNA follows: TGTGCCAGCAGCCACGGCCTGAAGCGGGAGTTTAATGATGAGCAGTTCTTC. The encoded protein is CASSHGLKREFNDEQFF.

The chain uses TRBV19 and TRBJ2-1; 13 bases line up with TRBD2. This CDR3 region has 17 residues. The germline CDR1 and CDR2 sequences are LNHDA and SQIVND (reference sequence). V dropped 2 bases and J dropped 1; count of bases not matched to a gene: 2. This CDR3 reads CASSITSGRDSYNEQFF. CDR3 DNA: TGTGCCAGTAGTATAACTAGCGGGAGGGATTCCTACAATGAGCAGTTCTTC.

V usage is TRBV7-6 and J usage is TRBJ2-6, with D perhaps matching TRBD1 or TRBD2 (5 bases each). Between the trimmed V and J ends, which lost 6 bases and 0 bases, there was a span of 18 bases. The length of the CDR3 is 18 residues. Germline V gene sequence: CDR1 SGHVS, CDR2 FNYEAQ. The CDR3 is CASSSYPGRLSGANVLTF. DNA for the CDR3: TGTGCCAGCAGTTCATATCCGGGACGCCTCTCTGGGGCCAACGTCCTGACTTTC. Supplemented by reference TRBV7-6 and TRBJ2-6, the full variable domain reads GAGVSQSPRYKVTKRGQDVALRCDPISGHVSLYWYRQALGQGPEFLTYFNYEAQQDKSGLPNDRFSAERPEGSISTLTIQRTEQRDSAMYRCASSSYPGRLSGANVLTFGAGSRLTVL.

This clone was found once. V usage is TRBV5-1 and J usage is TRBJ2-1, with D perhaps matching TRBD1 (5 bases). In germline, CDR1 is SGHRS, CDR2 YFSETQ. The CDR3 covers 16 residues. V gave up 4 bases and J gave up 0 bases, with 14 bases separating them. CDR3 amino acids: CASSRGQGISYNEQFF. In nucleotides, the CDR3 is TGCGCCAGCAGCAGAGGTCAGGGAATCTCCTACAATGAGCAGTTCTTC.

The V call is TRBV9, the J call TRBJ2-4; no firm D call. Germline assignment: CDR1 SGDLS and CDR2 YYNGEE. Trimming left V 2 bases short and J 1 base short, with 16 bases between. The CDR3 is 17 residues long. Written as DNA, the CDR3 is TGTGCCAGCAGCGTGGCACCGGGCCCTCCGGCCAAAAACATTCAGTACTTC. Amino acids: CASSVAPGPPAKNIQYF.

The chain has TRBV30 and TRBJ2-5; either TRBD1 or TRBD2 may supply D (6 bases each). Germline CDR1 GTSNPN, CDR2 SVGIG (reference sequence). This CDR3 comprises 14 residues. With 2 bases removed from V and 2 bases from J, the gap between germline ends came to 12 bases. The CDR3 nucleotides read TGTGCCTGGAGTCGAGGGGGGAAGCAAGAGACCCAGTACTTC. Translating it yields CAWSRGGKQETQYF.

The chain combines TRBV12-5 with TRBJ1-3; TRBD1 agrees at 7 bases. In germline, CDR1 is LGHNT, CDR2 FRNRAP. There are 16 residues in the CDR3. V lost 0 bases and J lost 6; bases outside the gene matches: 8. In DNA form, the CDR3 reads TGTGCTAGTGGTTTGGTACGAGGGACAGCCTTAAACACCATATATTTT. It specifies CASGLVRGTALNTIYF.

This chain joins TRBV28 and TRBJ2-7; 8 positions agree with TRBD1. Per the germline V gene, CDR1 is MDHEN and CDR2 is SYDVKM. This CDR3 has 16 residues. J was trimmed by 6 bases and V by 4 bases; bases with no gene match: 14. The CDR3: CASSSPQGQGRGEQYF. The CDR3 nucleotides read TGTGCCAGCAGTTCGCCGCAAGGACAGGGTAGAGGCGAGCAGTACTTC.